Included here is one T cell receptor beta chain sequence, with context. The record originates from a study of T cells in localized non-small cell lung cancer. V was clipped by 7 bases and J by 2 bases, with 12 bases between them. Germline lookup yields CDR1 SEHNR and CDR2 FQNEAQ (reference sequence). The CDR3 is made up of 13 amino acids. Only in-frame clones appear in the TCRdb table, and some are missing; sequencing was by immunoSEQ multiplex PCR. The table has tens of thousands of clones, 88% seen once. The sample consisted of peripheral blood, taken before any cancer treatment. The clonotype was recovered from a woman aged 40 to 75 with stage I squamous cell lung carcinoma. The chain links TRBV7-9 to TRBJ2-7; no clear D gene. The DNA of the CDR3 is TGTGCCAGCACCACCATTGGAACCTACGAGCAGTACTTC. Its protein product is CASTTIGTYEQYF. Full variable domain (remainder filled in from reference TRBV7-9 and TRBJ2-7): DTGVSQNPRHKITKRGQNVTFRCDPISEHNRLYWYRQTLGQGPEFLTYFQNEAQLEKSRLLSDRFSAERPKGSFSTLEIQRTEQGDSAMYLCASTTIGTYEQYFGPGTRLTVT.